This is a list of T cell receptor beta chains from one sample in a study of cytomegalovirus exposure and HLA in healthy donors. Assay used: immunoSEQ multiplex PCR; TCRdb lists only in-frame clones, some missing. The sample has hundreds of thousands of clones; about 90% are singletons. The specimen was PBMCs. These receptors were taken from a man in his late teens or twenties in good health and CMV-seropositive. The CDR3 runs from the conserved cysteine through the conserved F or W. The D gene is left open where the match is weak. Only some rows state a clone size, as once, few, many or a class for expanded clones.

CDR3nt: TGTGCCAGCTCTCTTAGGGGACAAGAGACCCAGTACTTC; CDR3aa: CASSLRGQETQYF; v_gene: TRBV9; d_gene: NA; j_gene: TRBJ2-5; abundance: few
CDR3nt: TGTGCCAGCAGCTTACTCGGGGTTAACTATGGCTACACCTTC; CDR3aa: CASSLLGVNYGYTF; v_gene: TRBV11-2; d_gene: NA; j_gene: TRBJ1-2; abundance: NA
CDR3nt: TGTGCCAGCAGCGGAACTACAGGGAGGGCGGCTGAAGCTTTCTTT; CDR3aa: CASSGTTGRAAEAFF; v_gene: TRBV9; d_gene: NA; j_gene: TRBJ1-1; abundance: once
CDR3nt: TGTGCCAGCAGTTACTTGACTCAGCAAGAGACCCAGTACTTC; CDR3aa: CASSYLTQQETQYF; v_gene: TRBV6-5; d_gene: NA; j_gene: TRBJ2-5; abundance: NA
CDR3nt: TGTGCCGGGGGGGGCGCTGGGGCCAACGTCCTGACTTTC; CDR3aa: CAGGGAGANVLTF; v_gene: TRBV2; d_gene: NA; j_gene: TRBJ2-6; abundance: NA
CDR3nt: TGTGCCAGCAGGACGGGACAGGGGCAGTACAATGAGCAGTTCTTC; CDR3aa: CASRTGQGQYNEQFF; v_gene: TRBV6-1; d_gene: TRBD1; j_gene: TRBJ2-1; abundance: NA
CDR3nt: TGTGCCAGCAGTTCTCGACAGACAAGCTCTGGAAACACCATATATTTT; CDR3aa: CASSSRQTSSGNTIYF; v_gene: TRBV6-5; d_gene: NA; j_gene: TRBJ1-3; abundance: NA
CDR3nt: TGTGCCAGCAGTGCCAGGGGACCTTATAGCAATCAGCCCCAGCATTTT; CDR3aa: CASSARGPYSNQPQHF; v_gene: TRBV6-1; d_gene: NA; j_gene: TRBJ1-5; abundance: once
CDR3nt: TGTGCCAGCACCCTGACAGGGAGCACAGATACGCAGTATTTT; CDR3aa: CASTLTGSTDTQYF; v_gene: TRBV6-1; d_gene: TRBD1; j_gene: TRBJ2-3; abundance: once
CDR3nt: TGCGCCAGCAGCTTGATAGGCGGGAACACTGAAGCTTTCTTT; CDR3aa: CASSLIGGNTEAFF; v_gene: TRBV5-1; d_gene: NA; j_gene: TRBJ1-1; abundance: NA
CDR3nt: TGTGCCAGCGCGCAACAGGGGGGGAGCTATGGCTACACCTTC; CDR3aa: CASAQQGGSYGYTF; v_gene: TRBV2; d_gene: TRBD1; j_gene: TRBJ1-2; abundance: NA
CDR3nt: TGTGCCAGCAGCCGGGACGGTGGTGAAGCTTTCTTT; CDR3aa: CASSRDGGEAFF; v_gene: TRBV13; d_gene: NA; j_gene: TRBJ1-1; abundance: NA
CDR3nt: TGCAGCGTAGTGACCAGGGGAAGGGGAGACACCGGGGAGCTGTTTTTT; CDR3aa: CSVVTRGRGDTGELFF; v_gene: TRBV29-1; d_gene: NA; j_gene: TRBJ2-2; abundance: once
CDR3nt: TGTGCCACCAGCAGAGAGTCACAGGCCATCTATGGCTACACCTTC; CDR3aa: CATSRESQAIYGYTF; v_gene: TRBV15; d_gene: NA; j_gene: TRBJ1-2; abundance: NA
CDR3nt: TGCGCCAGCAGTCCCTCAGGGACAGCTCTCTATGGCTACACCTTC; CDR3aa: CASSPSGTALYGYTF; v_gene: TRBV23-1; d_gene: TRBD1; j_gene: TRBJ1-2; abundance: few
CDR3nt: TGTGCCAGCAGCCCCCGGACAGGGTTGAACGAGCAGTACTTC; CDR3aa: CASSPRTGLNEQYF; v_gene: TRBV7-8; d_gene: TRBD1; j_gene: TRBJ2-7; abundance: NA
CDR3nt: TGTGCCACCATGGGGGGGCCTGGGGCCAACGTCCTGACTTTC; CDR3aa: CATMGGPGANVLTF; v_gene: TRBV28; d_gene: NA; j_gene: TRBJ2-6; abundance: NA
CDR3nt: TGTGCCAGCAGCCCCCCAGGGGGTGGGAGTGAAAAACTGTTTTTT; CDR3aa: CASSPPGGGSEKLFF; v_gene: TRBV9; d_gene: TRBD1; j_gene: TRBJ1-4; abundance: NA
CDR3nt: TGTGCCAGCAGCTTGATACCCAGGGATACGCAGTATTTT; CDR3aa: CASSLIPRDTQYF; v_gene: TRBV5-4; d_gene: NA; j_gene: TRBJ2-3; abundance: once
CDR3nt: TGTGCCAGCAGCACCGGAGGGGGAGAGACCCAGTACTTC; CDR3aa: CASSTGGGETQYF; v_gene: TRBV9; d_gene: NA; j_gene: TRBJ2-5; abundance: NA